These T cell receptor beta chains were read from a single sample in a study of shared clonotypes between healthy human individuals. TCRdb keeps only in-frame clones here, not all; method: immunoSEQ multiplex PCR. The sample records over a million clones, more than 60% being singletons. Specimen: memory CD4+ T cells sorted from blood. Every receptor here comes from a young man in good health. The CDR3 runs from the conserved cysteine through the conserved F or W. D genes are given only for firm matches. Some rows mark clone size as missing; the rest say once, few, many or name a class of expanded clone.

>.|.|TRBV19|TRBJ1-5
TGTGCCAGTACGACATCGGGTAGGGAGCCCCAGCATTTT
CASTTSGREPQHF
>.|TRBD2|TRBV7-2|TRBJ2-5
TGTGCCAGCAGCCAACCGAAAAAGGGACTACCGGAGACCCAGTACTTC
CASSQPKKGLPETQYF
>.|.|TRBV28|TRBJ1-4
TGTGCCAGCAGTCCCCTTGGACAGACTGAAAAACTGTTTTTT
CASSPLGQTEKLFF
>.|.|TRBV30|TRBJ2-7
TGTGCCTGGAGTGTTGAGAACTACGAGCAGTACTTC
CAWSVENYEQYF
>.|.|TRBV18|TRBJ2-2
TGTGCCAGCTCACCAGGGACCACCGGGGAGCTGTTTTTT
CASSPGTTGELFF
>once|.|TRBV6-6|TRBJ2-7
TGTGCCAGTAACGGAGAGGGCGAGCAGTACTTC
CASNGEGEQYF
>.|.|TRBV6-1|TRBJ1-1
TGTGCCAGCAGTGAAGCCAGTTCGAACACTGAAGCTTTCTTT
CASSEASSNTEAFF
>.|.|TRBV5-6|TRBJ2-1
TGTGCCAGCAGCTTGTTAGGGGTCGATGAGCAGTTCTTC
CASSLLGVDEQFF
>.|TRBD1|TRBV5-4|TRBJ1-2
TGTGCCAGCAGCTTACCCCAGGGGGCGCAAGGCTACACCTTC
CASSLPQGAQGYTF
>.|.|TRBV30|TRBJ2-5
TGTGCCTGGAGTGTACGCGAGGCAGAGACCCAGTACTTC
CAWSVREAETQYF
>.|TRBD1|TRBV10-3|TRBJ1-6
TGTGCCATCCAATCCGGGACAGACCTTTCACCCCTCCACTTT
CAIQSGTDLSPLHF
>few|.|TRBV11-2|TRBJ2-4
TGTGCCAGCAGCTCTCCGGGACCCAAGTACTTC
CASSSPGPKYF
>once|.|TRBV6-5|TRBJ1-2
TGTGCCAGCACCAGGACCCCGGACTATGGCTACACCTTC
CASTRTPDYGYTF
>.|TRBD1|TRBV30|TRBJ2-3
TGTGCCTGGGCCTACAGGGGACGCCCAAGCACAGATACGCAGTATTTT
CAWAYRGRPSTDTQYF
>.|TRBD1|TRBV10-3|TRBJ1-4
TGTGCCATCAGGCAGGGGGTACGGGAAAAACTGTTTTTT
CAIRQGVREKLFF
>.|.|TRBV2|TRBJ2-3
TGTGCCAGCATCCGATCTTTGACAGATACGCAGTATTTT
CASIRSLTDTQYF
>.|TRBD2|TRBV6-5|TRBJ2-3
TGTGCCAGCAGTTACCGGAGCGGGAGGGGGTCAGATACGCAGTATTTT
CASSYRSGRGSDTQYF
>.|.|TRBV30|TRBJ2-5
TGTGCCTGGAGTGTACTCAGGGCGCGGGAGACCCAGTACTTC
CAWSVLRARETQYF
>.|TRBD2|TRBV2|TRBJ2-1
TGTGCCAGCTGTGAGGAGGCGGGGGGTGCGGGTGAGCAGTTCTTC
CASCEEAGGAGEQFF
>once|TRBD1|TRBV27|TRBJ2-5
TGTGCCAGCAGTCAACGGGGTGGGACAGGGAATCATCGGCGAGAGACCCAGTACTTC
CASSQRGGTGNHRRETQYF
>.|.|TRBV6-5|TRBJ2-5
TGTGCCAGCAGTTACGGGGTACCTACCCAAGAGACCCAGTACTTC
CASSYGVPTQETQYF
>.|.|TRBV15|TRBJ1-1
TGTGCCACCAGCAGAGATCCGAGGAACACTGAAGCTTTCTTT
CATSRDPRNTEAFF
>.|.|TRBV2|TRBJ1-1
TGTGCCAGCAGTGAAGGGGTAGGGGTGAACACTGAAGCTTTCTTT
CASSEGVGVNTEAFF
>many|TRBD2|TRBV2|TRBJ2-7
TGTGCCAGCGGGTTGGGCCGACTAGCGGGAGAGCAGTACTTC
CASGLGRLAGEQYF
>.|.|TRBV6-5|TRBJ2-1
TGTGCCAGTCACGGGGGAGAAAATGAGCAGTTCTTC
CASHGGENEQFF
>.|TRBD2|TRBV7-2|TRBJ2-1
TGTGCCAGCAGCTTAGACGGCGGGAGTCAAAGTGAGCAGTTCTTC
CASSLDGGSQSEQFF
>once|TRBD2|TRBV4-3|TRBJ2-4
TGCGCCAGCAGCCAACGGACTAGCGGGAGGGAATACTTC
CASSQRTSGREYF
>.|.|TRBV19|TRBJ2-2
TGTGCCAGTAGTATAGACCTGCCCTCCGGGGAGCTGTTTTTT
CASSIDLPSGELFF
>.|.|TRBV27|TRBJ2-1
TGTGCCAGCAGTTCTGTAGGCGGAGCCTACAATGAGCAGTTCTTC
CASSSVGGAYNEQFF
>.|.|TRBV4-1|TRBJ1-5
TGCGCCAGCAGCCACACCACCGATCAGCCCCAGCATTTT
CASSHTTDQPQHF
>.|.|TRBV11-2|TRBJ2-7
TGTGCCAGCAGCTTAGAGTTGTCGGGGGCTAGGGTCTACGAGCAGTACTTC
CASSLELSGARVYEQYF
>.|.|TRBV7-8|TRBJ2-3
TGTGCCAGCAGCTTTGAAACTTGGGGGGATACGCAGTATTTT
CASSFETWGDTQYF
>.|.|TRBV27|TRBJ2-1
TGTGCCAGCAGTCCAACCTATTCGTCCTACAATGAGCAGTTCTTC
CASSPTYSSYNEQFF
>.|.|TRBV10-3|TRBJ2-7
TGTGCCATCAGTGGGGGCCCCAGCTCCTACGAGCAGTACTTC
CAISGGPSSYEQYF
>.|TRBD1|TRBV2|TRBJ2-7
TGTGCCAGCAGGGGGCGGACAGGGGGCCACGAGCAGTACTTC
CASRGRTGGHEQYF
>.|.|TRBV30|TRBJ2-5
TGTGCCTGGAGTCGGGATTTAGAGACCCAGTACTTC
CAWSRDLETQYF
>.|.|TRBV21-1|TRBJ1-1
TGTGCCAGCAGCCCCCGCGGCGGGACAGGTCCTACTGAAGCTTTCTTT
CASSPRGGTGPTEAFF
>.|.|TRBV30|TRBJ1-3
TGTGCCTGGAGCCGTGGGCCTAGGGGCACCATATATTTT
CAWSRGPRGTIYF
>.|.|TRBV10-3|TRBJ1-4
TGTGCCTCGGGTAGGGCCACTAATGAAAAACTGTTTTTT
CASGRATNEKLFF
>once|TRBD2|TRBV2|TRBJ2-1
TGTGCCAGCAGTGAAGCTCCGGGACTACGCTCCTACAATGAGCAGTTCTTC
CASSEAPGLRSYNEQFF
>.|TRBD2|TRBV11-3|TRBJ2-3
TGTGCCAGCAGCTTGAAACGGACTAGCGGCATCACAGATACGCAGTATTTT
CASSLKRTSGITDTQYF
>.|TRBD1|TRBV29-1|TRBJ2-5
TGCAGCGCGGGACAGTGGAGGGAGACCCAGTACTTC
CSAGQWRETQYF
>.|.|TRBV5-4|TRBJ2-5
TGTGCCAGCAGCCAAGCAGGGTCTGAGACCCAGTACTTC
CASSQAGSETQYF
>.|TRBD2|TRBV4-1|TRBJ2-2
TGCGCCAGCAGCCGAGAAGCGGGGTCTAACACCGGGGAGCTGTTTTTT
CASSREAGSNTGELFF
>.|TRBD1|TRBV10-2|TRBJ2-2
TGCGCCAGCAGCCCGGGACAGGTGACCGGGGAGCTGTTTTTT
CASSPGQVTGELFF
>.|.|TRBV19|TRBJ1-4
TGTGCCAGTAGGACCGGGACGCACGAGGTGGGAAAACTGTTTTTT
CASRTGTHEVGKLFF
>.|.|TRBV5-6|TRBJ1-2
TGTGCCAGCAGCCTCCCGGGACAAAGCTATGGCTACACCTTC
CASSLPGQSYGYTF
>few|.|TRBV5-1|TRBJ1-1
TGCGCCAGCAGCTTGGACACGACGAACACTGAAGCTTTCTTT
CASSLDTTNTEAFF
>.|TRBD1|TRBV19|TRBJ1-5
TGTGCCAGTAGCACCAGGGGGACAGGGGGCCTGAATCAGCCCCAGCATTTT
CASSTRGTGGLNQPQHF
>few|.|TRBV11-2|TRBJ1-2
TGTGCCAGCAGCTTAGCAGGGGAGGTCTACACCTTC
CASSLAGEVYTF
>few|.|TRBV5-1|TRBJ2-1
TGCGCCAGCAGCCTGAACTGGGATGAGCAGTTCTTC
CASSLNWDEQFF
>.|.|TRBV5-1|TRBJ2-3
TGCGCCAGCAGCTTTGGGGGCAGGGCTAGCACAGATACGCAGTATTTT
CASSFGGRASTDTQYF
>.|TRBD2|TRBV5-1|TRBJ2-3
TGCGCCAGCGGTTTCACTAGCGGGGCGACCACAGATACGCAGTATTTT
CASGFTSGATTDTQYF
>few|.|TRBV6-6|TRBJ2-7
TGTGCCAGCAGTTACTCGATTAGCTCCTACGAGCAGTACTTC
CASSYSISSYEQYF